The source of this TCR beta chain is a study of blood T cell repertoires in COVID-19. Study summary: Collection of acute and convalescent COVID-19 samples took place in the United States, Italy and Spain.

Original processing notes: Cell counts per sample came from amplifying reference gene primers. Libraries were prepared by immunoSEQ multiplex PCR; TCRdb keeps only in-frame clonotypes and omits some of them. Clonal size and the V and J genes are those of that table, whereas D and trimming came from the DNA. This sample yields 95,000 to 150,000 clones, of which 80% to 90% are seen a single time; 30% belongs to the top ten. The CDR3 totals 17 residues. V was trimmed by 0 bases and J by 0 bases, leaving 10 bases between them. The germline V gene encodes CDR1 SGHRS and CDR2 YFSETQ. The chain links TRBV5-1 to TRBJ2-6; D gene unclear. The specimen sequenced was peripheral blood. This receptor was obtained from a woman aged 70 to 79 with acute or convalescent COVID-19. CDR3 sequence reads: CASSLVLLGSGANVLTF. CDR3 DNA sequence: TGCGCCAGCAGCTTGGTTCTACTTGGCTCTGGGGCCAACGTCCTGACTTTC.